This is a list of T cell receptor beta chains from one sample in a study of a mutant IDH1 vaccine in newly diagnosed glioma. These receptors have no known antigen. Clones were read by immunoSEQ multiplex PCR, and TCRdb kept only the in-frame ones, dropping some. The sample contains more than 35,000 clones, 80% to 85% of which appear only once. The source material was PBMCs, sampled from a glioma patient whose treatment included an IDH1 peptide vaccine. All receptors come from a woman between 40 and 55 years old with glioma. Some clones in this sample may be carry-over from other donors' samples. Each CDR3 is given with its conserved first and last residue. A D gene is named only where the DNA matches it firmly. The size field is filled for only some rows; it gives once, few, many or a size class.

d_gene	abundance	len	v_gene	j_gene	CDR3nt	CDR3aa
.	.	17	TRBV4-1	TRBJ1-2	TGCGCCAGCAGCCAAGATTACGTTCAGTTAGCTAACTATGGCTACACCTTC	CASSQDYVQLANYGYTF
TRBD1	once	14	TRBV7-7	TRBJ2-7	TGTGCTAGCAGCCCCGACAGGGAGACCTACGAGCAGTACTTC	CASSPDRETYEQYF
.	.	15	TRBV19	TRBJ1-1	TGTGCCAGTAGTATCAGGACAGCAATGAACACTGAAGCTTTCTTT	CASSIRTAMNTEAFF
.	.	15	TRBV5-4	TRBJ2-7	TGTGCCAGCAGCTCACTACGAGACCGAGCCTACGAGCAGTACTTC	CASSSLRDRAYEQYF
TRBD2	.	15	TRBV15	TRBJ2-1	TGTGCCACCAGCAGAGACCGGGGGACTAACAATGAGCAGTTCTTC	CATSRDRGTNNEQFF
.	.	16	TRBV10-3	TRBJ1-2	TGTGCCATCAGTTTTTGGTCGGGTTCCGCTAACTATGGCTACACCTTC	CAISFWSGSANYGYTF
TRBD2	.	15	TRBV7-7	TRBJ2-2	TGTGCTAGCAGCTTAGGGACTAGCGGCACCGGGGAGCTGTTTTTT	CASSLGTSGTGELFF
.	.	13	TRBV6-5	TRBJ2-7	TGTGCCGGCAGTAATAGCTTGGTCGACGAGCAGTACTTC	CAGSNSLVDEQYF
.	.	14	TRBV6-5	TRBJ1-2	TGTGCCAGCGCAGGAGAGTCTCAAAACTATGGCTACACCTTC	CASAGESQNYGYTF
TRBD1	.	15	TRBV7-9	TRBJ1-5	TGTGCCAGCAGCTATGGGACAGAGGGCAATCAGCCCCAGCATTTT	CASSYGTEGNQPQHF
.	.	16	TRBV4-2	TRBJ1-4	TGTGCCAGCCGATCCTCTTTGGGCCAAACTAATGAAAAACTGTTTTTT	CASRSSLGQTNEKLFF
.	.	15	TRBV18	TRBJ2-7	TGTGCCAGCTCACCGCCTTCCCAGGGAGCCTACGAGCAGTACTTC	CASSPPSQGAYEQYF
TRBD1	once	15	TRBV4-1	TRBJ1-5	TGCGCCAGCAGCCAAACAGGGGAAAGCAATCAGCCCCAGCATTTT	CASSQTGESNQPQHF
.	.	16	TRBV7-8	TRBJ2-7	TGTGCCAGCAGCGATTTACAGGGTTGGACTCCCTACGAGCAGTACTTC	CASSDLQGWTPYEQYF
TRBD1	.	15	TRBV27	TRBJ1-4	TGTGCCAGCAGTGGACAGGGGAGGTCTAATGAAAAACTGTTTTTT	CASSGQGRSNEKLFF
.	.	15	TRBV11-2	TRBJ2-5	TGTGCCAGCCACTTATCTGTGGGGGGTCAAGAGACCCAGTACTTC	CASHLSVGGQETQYF
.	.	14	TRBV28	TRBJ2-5	TGTGCCACAAGAATTCGGGGTTGGCAAGAGACCCAGTACTTC	CATRIRGWQETQYF
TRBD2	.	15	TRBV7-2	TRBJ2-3	TGTGCCAGCAGCTTGGCGGGGGTGACGACAGATACGCAGTATTTT	CASSLAGVTTDTQYF
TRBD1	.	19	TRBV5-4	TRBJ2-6	TGTGCCAGCAGCTTGGAGGACAGGGGGCGCCGAACTGGGGCCAACGTCCTGACTTTC	CASSLEDRGRRTGANVLTF
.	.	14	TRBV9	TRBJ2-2	TGTGCCAGCAGCGACGAGCGGAGCACCGGGGAGCTGTTTTTT	CASSDERSTGELFF
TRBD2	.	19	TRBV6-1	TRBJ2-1	TGTGCCAGCAGTGAAGGACGTATGACTAGCCCCTCGGTATACAATGAGCAGTTCTTC	CASSEGRMTSPSVYNEQFF
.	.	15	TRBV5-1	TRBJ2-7	TGCGCCAGCAGCTTGGCCGTGACTACAATCTACGAGCAGTACTTC	CASSLAVTTIYEQYF
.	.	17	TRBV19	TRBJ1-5	TGTGCCAGTAGTCCCCGAGAGGCTGGGGTCAGCAATCAGCCCCAGCATTTT	CASSPREAGVSNQPQHF